This T cell receptor beta chain was sequenced in a study of identical twins. Whole-study results and caveats: Beta clonotypes that were abundant in cord blood contained fewer insertions, a pattern absent from memory repertoires.

This clonotype turned up a few times. Its matching antigen is unknown. A universal primer site was incorporated via template switching, and the cDNA contained unique molecular identifiers. Each CDR3 protein is one row after TCRdb ran MiXCR on the 5' RACE reads. The table includes approximately 210,000 distinct CDR3 sequences, around a tenth detected once. The sequence derives from a woman aged 18-29 years in good health. Source material: memory (CD45RO+) T cells sorted from blood.

CDR3: CASSARDGTYEQYF. CDR3 DNA sequence: TGTGCCAGCAGTGCCCGGGACGGTACCTACGAGCAGTACTTC. V is TRBV25-1 and J is TRBJ2-7; D could derive from TRBD1 or TRBD2 (5 bases each). V lost 4 bases to trimming and J lost 2 bases, with 12 bases between them. There are 14 residues in the CDR3. The V gene's germline CDR1 is MGHDK and CDR2 SYGVNS.